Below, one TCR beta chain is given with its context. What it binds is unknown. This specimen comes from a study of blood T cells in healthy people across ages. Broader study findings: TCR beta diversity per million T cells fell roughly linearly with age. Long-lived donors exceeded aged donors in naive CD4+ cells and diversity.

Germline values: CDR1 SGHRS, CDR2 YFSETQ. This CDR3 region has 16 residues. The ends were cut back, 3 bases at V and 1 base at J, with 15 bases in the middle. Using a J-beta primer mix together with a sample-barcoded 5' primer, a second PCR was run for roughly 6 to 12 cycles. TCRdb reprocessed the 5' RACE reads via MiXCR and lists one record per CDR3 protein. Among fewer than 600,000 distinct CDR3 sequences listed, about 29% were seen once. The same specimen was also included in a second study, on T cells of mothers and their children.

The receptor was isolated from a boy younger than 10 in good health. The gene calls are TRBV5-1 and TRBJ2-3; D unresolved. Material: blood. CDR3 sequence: CASSSPSTARTDTQYF. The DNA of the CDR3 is TGCGCCAGCAGCTCCCCTAGTACGGCCCGCACAGATACGCAGTATTTT.